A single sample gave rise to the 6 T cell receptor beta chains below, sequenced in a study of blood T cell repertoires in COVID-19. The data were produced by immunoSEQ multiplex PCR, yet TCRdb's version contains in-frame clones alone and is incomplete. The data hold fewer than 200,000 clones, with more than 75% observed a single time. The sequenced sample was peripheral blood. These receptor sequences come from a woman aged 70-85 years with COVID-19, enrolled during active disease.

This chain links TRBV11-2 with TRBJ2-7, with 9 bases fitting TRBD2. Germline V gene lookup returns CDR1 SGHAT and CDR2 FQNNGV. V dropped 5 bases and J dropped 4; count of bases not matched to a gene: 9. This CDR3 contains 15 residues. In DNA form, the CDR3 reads TGTGCCAGCAGCCATAGCGGGGGAAACCCATACGAGCAGTACTTC. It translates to CASSHSGGNPYEQYF.

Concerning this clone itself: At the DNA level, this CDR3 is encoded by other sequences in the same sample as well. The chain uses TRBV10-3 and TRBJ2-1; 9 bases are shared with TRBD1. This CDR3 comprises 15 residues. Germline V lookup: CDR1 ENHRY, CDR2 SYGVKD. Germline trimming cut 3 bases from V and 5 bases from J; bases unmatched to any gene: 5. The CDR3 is CAISDRQGVNNEQFF. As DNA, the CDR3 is TGTGCCATCAGTGACCGACAGGGGGTCAACAATGAGCAGTTCTTC.

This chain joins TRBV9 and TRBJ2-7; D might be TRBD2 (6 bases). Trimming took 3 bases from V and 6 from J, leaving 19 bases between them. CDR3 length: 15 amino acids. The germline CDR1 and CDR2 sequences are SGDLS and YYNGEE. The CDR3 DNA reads TGTGCCAGCAGCGCGAACACCGGGACTTCCAGCGAGCAGTACTTC. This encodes CASSANTGTSSEQYF.

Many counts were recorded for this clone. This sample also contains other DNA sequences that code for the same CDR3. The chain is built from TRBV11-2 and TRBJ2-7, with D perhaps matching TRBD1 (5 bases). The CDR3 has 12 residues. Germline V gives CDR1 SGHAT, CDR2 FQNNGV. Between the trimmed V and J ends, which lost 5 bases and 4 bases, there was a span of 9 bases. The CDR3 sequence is CASSQTAYEQYF. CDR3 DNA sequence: TGTGCCAGCAGCCAGACAGCATACGAGCAGTACTTC.

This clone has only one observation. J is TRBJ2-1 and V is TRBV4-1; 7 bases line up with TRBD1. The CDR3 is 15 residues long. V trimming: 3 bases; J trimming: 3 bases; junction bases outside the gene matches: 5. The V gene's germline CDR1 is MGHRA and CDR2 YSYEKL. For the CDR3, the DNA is TGCGCCAGCAGCCACCGGGACAGCAACTACAATGAGCAGTTCTTC. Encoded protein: CASSHRDSNYNEQFF.

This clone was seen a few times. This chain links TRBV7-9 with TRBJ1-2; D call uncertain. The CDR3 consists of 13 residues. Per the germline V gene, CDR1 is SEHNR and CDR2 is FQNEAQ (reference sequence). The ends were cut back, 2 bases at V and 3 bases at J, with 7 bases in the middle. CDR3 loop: CASSLLPDYGYTF. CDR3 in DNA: TGTGCCAGCAGCTTATTACCGGACTATGGCTACACCTTC.